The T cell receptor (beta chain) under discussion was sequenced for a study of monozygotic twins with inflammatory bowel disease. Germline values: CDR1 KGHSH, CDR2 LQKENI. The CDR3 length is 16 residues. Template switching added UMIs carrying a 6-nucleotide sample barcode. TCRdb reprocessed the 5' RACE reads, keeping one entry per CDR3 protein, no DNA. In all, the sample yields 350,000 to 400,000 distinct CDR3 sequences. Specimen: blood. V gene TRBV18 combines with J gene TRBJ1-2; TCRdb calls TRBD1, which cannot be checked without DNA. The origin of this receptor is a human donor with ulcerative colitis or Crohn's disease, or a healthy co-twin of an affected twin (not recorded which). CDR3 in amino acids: CASSPYDSGGNYGYTF.